This T cell receptor (beta chain) was profiled in a study of OX40 agonist ivuxolimab in advanced cancers. On the study more broadly: Given to patients was ivuxolimab, an agonistic anti-OX40 (CD134) antibody.

The table lists this clone with a count of one. Its antigen is unidentified. Per germline, CDR1 SEHNR and CDR2 FQNEAQ (reference sequence). V was clipped by 3 bases and J by 7 bases, with 12 bases between them. This CDR3 is 13 amino acids long. Profiling relied on immunoSEQ multiplex PCR, and the TCRdb table lists in-frame clones only, not all of them. The sample comprises 55,000 to 70,000 clones, roughly nine tenths of which are singletons, and 0.85% to 1.2% rests with the top ten. Overall study results and limits: Normalized T-cell clonal expansion was also low in some nonresponders.

The sequence derives from an adult with an advanced solid tumor such as melanoma, head and neck, liver or kidney cancer. The chain uses TRBV7-9 and TRBJ2-5, with D uncertain. Sequenced material: CD4+ or CD8+ T cells sorted from blood, taken in a trial of the OX40 agonist ivuxolimab. The DNA for the CDR3 is TGTGCCAGCAGCTTTGACCTTAAAGCGACCCAGTACTTC. Translation: CASSFDLKATQYF.